This T cell receptor (beta chain) appears in the sequencing data of a study of liver allograft versus peripheral blood T cells. Background on the study: Recipients' peripheral blood served as the comparator for T cell receptor repertoires in transplanted livers. Study results and limitations: Intra-allograft T cell receptor repertoires in the liver reportedly differed from peripheral blood repertoires.

TCRdb re-called the reads with MiXCR, one entry per CDR3 protein. The repertoire holds about 7,800 distinct CDR3 sequences, with approximately 15% as singletons. In this sample, this clonotype is medium-sized. Its cognate antigen is unknown. The TCR sequence derives from a human patient who had a liver transplant. Some T cells may be graft donor cells.

The CDR3 region has the DNA TGTGCCACCGGCGGGGGAAAGAGTTCACCCCTCCACTTT. Translation: CATGGGKSSPLHF. The chain carries TRBV15 and TRBJ1-6; D is possibly TRBD1 (5 bases). The CDR3 loop spans 13 amino acids. From germline, CDR1 is LNHNV and CDR2 YYDKDF (reference sequence). The V and J ends lost 8 bases and 9 bases respectively, with 14 bases between them.